Following are 24 T cell receptor beta chains from one sample sequenced in a study of blood T cell repertoires in COVID-19. Libraries were prepared by immunoSEQ multiplex PCR; TCRdb keeps only in-frame clonotypes and omits some of them. Among around 240,000 clones listed, 80% to 90% were seen once. Sequenced input: peripheral blood. These receptors all come from a middle-aged man with acute or convalescent COVID-19.

This clone was found once. The V gene is TRBV19, the J gene TRBJ1-6; 7 bases fit TRBD1. In germline, CDR1 is LNHDA, CDR2 SQIVND (reference sequence). The CDR3 consists of 17 residues. Germline trimming cut 4 bases from V and 0 bases from J; bases unmatched to any gene: 6. The CDR3 sequence: CASSSPGQSSYNSPLHF. The CDR3 DNA is TGTGCCAGTAGTAGCCCGGGACAGAGCTCCTATAATTCACCCCTCCACTTT. Variable domain in full (rest from reference TRBV19 and TRBJ1-6): DGGITQSPKYLFRKEGQNVTLSCEQNLNHDAMYWYRQDPGQGLRLIYYSQIVNDFQKGDIAEGYSVSREKKESFPLTVTSAQKNPTAFYLCASSSPGQSSYNSPLHFGNGTRLTVT.

V gene TRBV5-4 combines with J gene TRBJ2-1; 11 nucleotides align to TRBD2. The CDR3 totals 14 residues. Germline CDR1 SGHNT, CDR2 YYREEE (reference sequence). Trimming at V came to 4 bases and at J to 6 bases, leaving 3 bases not matched to a gene. The CDR3 coding sequence is TGTGCCAGCAGCGGGGGACTAGCGGTCAATGAGCAGTTCTTC. Residues: CASSGGLAVNEQFF. Drawing the rest from reference TRBV5-4 and TRBJ2-1, the complete variable domain is ETGVTQSPTHLIKTRGQQVTLRCSSQSGHNTVSWYQQALGQGPQFIFQYYREEENGRGNFPPRFSGLQFPNYSSELNVNALELDDSALYLCASSGGLAVNEQFFGPGTRLTVL.

The rearrangement uses TRBV29-1 and TRBJ2-3; D is perhaps TRBD2 (6 bases). Per the germline V gene, CDR1 is SQVTM and CDR2 is ANQGSEA. Between the trimmed V and J ends, which lost 7 bases and 0 bases, there was a span of 17 bases. This CDR3 contains 15 residues. CDR3 protein: CSARPRRESTDTQYF. The CDR3 nucleotides read TGCAGCGCTAGGCCCCGCCGGGAGAGCACAGATACGCAGTATTTT.

V gene TRBV5-1 combines with J gene TRBJ2-3; D unresolved. The CDR3 runs 13 residues. Germline V gene data show CDR1 as SGHRS and CDR2 as YFSETQ. V was pared by 3 bases and J by 1 base, with 6 bases between. CDR3 coding DNA: TGCGCCAGCAGCTATGGCCGCACAGATACGCAGTATTTT. Translation gives CASSYGRTDTQYF.

The chain joins TRBV4-1 to TRBJ2-1; D perhaps matches TRBD2 (6 bases). This CDR3 is 15 amino acids long. V lost 1 base and J 9 bases, leaving 16 bases between the germline ends. Per the germline V gene, CDR1 is MGHRA and CDR2 is YSYEKL. This CDR3 reads CASSQVTSGGSEQFF. DNA of the CDR3: TGCGCCAGCAGCCAAGTGACTAGTGGAGGGAGTGAGCAGTTCTTC.

The CDR3 is CASSENSYYGYTF. The CDR3 bases are TGTGCCAGCAGTGAAAACAGTTACTATGGCTACACCTTC. The chain joins TRBV2 to TRBJ1-2; D not certain. This CDR3 spans 13 amino acids. V lost 2 bases to trimming and J lost 3 bases, with 7 bases between them. Germline CDR1 SNHLY, CDR2 FYNNEI.

With regard to this clone: Other nucleotide sequences in the sample specify the same CDR3. The chain employs TRBV6-5 and TRBJ1-1, with D hard to call. The V end was cut by 0 bases, the J end by 5 bases, with 7 bases between. The CDR3 contains 13 residues. The germline gives CDR1 MNHEY, CDR2 SVGAGI. The CDR3: CASSYSRGTEAFF. The CDR3 region has the DNA TGTGCCAGCAGTTACTCGAGAGGGACTGAAGCTTTCTTT.

This clone has only one observation. The chain joins TRBV24-1 to TRBJ2-5, with TRBD1 identical over 7 bases. The V gene's germline CDR1 is KGHDR and CDR2 SFDVKD. J was trimmed by 3 bases and V by 4 bases; bases with no gene match: 1. The CDR3 has 13 residues. The CDR3 DNA reads as TGTGCCACCAGTGACGACAGGGAAGAGACCCAGTACTTC. Its protein is CATSDDREETQYF.

This clone was counted between two and nine times. The V call is TRBV27, the J call TRBJ1-1; D is perhaps TRBD1 (6 bases). The CDR3 totals 13 residues. Trimming took 4 bases from V and 2 from J, leaving 8 bases between them. Germline CDR1 MNHEY, CDR2 SMNVEV (reference sequence). Here the CDR3 reads CASSWTDNTEAFF. CDR3 bases: TGTGCCAGCAGTTGGACAGATAACACTGAAGCTTTCTTT.

The chain combines TRBV7-8 with TRBJ1-5; TRBD1 agrees at 8 bases. Germline V gene sequence: CDR1 SGHVS, CDR2 FQNEAQ. This CDR3 has 16 residues. V shed 4 bases, J shed 0 bases, and the junction held 5 bases outside the gene matches. CDR3 nucleotides: TGTGCCAGCAGCTCAGGGGGCGCATATAGCAATCAGCCCCAGCATTTT. Protein sequence: CASSSGGAYSNQPQHF.

This chain joins TRBV6-2 or TRBV6-3 and TRBJ2-5, with 9 positions matching TRBD1. Unmatched junction bases numbered 1, after V lost 6 bases and J lost 5 bases. CDR3 length: 12 residues. Germline V gene lookup returns CDR1 MNHEY and CDR2 SVGEGT. CDR3 protein: CASSDRGETQYF. Here the CDR3 DNA reads TGTGCCAGCAGCGACAGGGGGGAGACCCAGTACTTC.

J is TRBJ2-5 and V is TRBV11-2; 8 bases are shared with TRBD2. CDR1 is SGHAT, CDR2 FQNNGV, per germline. J gave up 3 bases and V 3 bases, and 18 bases lay outside the gene matches. The CDR3 loop spans 19 amino acids. CDR3 in amino acids: CASSFVGAPMSGGKETQYF. The CDR3 DNA reads as TGTGCCAGCAGCTTTGTTGGGGCGCCTATGAGCGGGGGCAAAGAGACCCAGTACTTC.

DNA of the CDR3: TGCGCCAGCAGCTTGAACGGGGGGGCCCACAATGAGCAGTTCTTC. Residues: CASSLNGGAHNEQFF. The chain has TRBV5-1 and TRBJ2-1, with 8 bases matching TRBD2. The length of the CDR3 is 15 residues. Germline V gives CDR1 SGHRS, CDR2 YFSETQ. The trim removed 1 base at V and 5 bases at J, leaving 5 bases unmatched.

As concerns this clone: Within the sample, other DNA sequences also encode this same CDR3. The rearrangement links TRBV27 to TRBJ1-6; no firm D call. Germline values: CDR1 MNHEY, CDR2 SMNVEV (reference sequence). The V and J ends lost 3 bases and 7 bases respectively, with 4 bases between them. The CDR3 totals 12 residues. The CDR3 reads CASSFLNSPLHF. As DNA, the CDR3 is TGTGCCAGCAGTTTCCTCAATTCACCCCTCCACTTT.

The CDR3 nucleotides are TGTGCCAGCAGTTACACTAGATCCCCCACAGATACGCAGTATTTT. It yields the protein CASSYTRSPTDTQYF. The chain is built from TRBV6-5 and TRBJ2-3; perhaps TRBD2 as D (5 bases). This CDR3 is 15 amino acids long. Trimming pared 2 bases from V and 2 bases from J, leaving 11 bases between. In germline, CDR1 is MNHEY, CDR2 SVGAGI.

The chain carries TRBV7-2 and TRBJ1-6; D possibly corresponds to TRBD1 (5 bases). This CDR3 region has 15 residues. The V end lost 1 base, the J end lost 6 bases, and 10 bases lay between the germline ends. Per germline, CDR1 SGHTA and CDR2 FQGNSA. The CDR3 bases are TGTGCCAGCAGCTTAGGGTTGACAGTTAATTCACCCCTCCACTTT. Translation: CASSLGLTVNSPLHF.

CDR3 loop: CASSQQGGPGELFF. As DNA, the CDR3 is TGTGCCAGCAGCCAACAGGGGGGACCCGGGGAGCTGTTTTTT. The V call is TRBV3-1 (or the pseudogene TRBV3-2), the J call TRBJ2-2, with D possibly being TRBD1 (7 bases). The CDR3 is 14 residues long. Germline CDR1 is LGHDT and CDR2 is YNNKEL (reference sequence). The V and J ends lost 2 bases and 6 bases respectively, with 10 bases between them.

The J gene is TRBJ1-2, the V gene TRBV5-4; D is uncertain. Per germline, CDR1 SGHNT and CDR2 YYREEE (reference sequence). The CDR3 contains 14 residues. V lost 0 bases and J 4 bases, leaving 10 bases between the germline ends. The CDR3 loop is CASSLGGSTYGYTF. The CDR3 DNA reads TGTGCCAGCAGCTTGGGAGGCAGTACCTATGGCTACACCTTC.

The table lists this clone with many counts. The chain joins TRBV3-1 (or the pseudogene TRBV3-2) to TRBJ1-4, with unresolved D. V was trimmed by 2 bases and J by 8 bases, leaving 6 bases between them. The CDR3 sequence is 12 residues long. Germline V gives CDR1 LGHDT, CDR2 YNNKEL (reference sequence). The CDR3 coding sequence is TGTGCCAGCAGCCAACCCCTAGAAAAACTGTTTTTT. Its translation: CASSQPLEKLFF.

This clone came up once. V usage is TRBV5-6 and J usage is TRBJ2-7, with D perhaps TRBD2 (7 bases). The CDR3 length is 15 residues. Germline V gene data show CDR1 as SGHDT and CDR2 as YYEEEE. Deletions cut 0 bases from V and 7 bases from J, with 17 bases between. The CDR3: CASSLGRGAPREQYF. CDR3 bases: TGTGCCAGCAGCTTGGGTCGGGGGGCGCCCCGGGAGCAGTACTTC.

V is TRBV7-2 and J is TRBJ2-1; D is undetermined. This CDR3 has 14 amino acids. Trimming removed 5 bases from V and 9 bases from J, with 17 bases in between. Germline V CDR1 and CDR2: SGHTA, FQGNSA. In DNA form, the CDR3 reads TGTGCCAGCAGCCCCGACTCCCTCTTCGGTGAGCAGTTCTTC. It is translated as CASSPDSLFGEQFF.

This clone was seen at least ten times. The J gene is TRBJ2-7, the V gene TRBV7-9, with D unresolved. The CDR3 has 13 residues. The ends were cut back, 5 bases at V and 3 bases at J, with 11 bases in the middle. Germline assignment: CDR1 SEHNR and CDR2 FQNEAQ (reference sequence). The CDR3 loop is CASSREWFYEQYF. The CDR3 DNA reads as TGTGCCAGCAGCCGAGAGTGGTTCTACGAGCAGTACTTC.

This chain joins TRBV5-1 and TRBJ1-5; D not resolved. The CDR3 runs 14 residues. CDR1 and CDR2 (germline): SGHRS, YFSETQ. V shed 4 bases and J shed 2 bases, with 10 bases lying between them. Here the CDR3 DNA reads TGCGCCAGCAGCCCGTTTGAGGGCAATCAGCCCCAGCATTTT. The encoded protein is CASSPFEGNQPQHF.

The chain links TRBV9 to TRBJ2-5, with 8 positions matching TRBD2. The CDR3 is 15 residues long. V lost 0 bases and J lost 0; bases outside the gene matches: 1. Germline V gene data show CDR1 as SGDLS and CDR2 as YYNGEE. CDR3 residues: CASSVGGRNQETQYF. CDR3 nucleotide sequence: TGTGCCAGCAGCGTAGGCGGGAGGAACCAAGAGACCCAGTACTTC.